This T cell receptor (beta chain) stems from a study of cytomegalovirus exposure and HLA in healthy donors. Study-wide findings and caveats: Researchers reported in a later analysis that a missense DCLRE1C variant was tied to TCR beta V- and J-gene trimming. Using a false discovery rate of 0.05, a later analysis showed that about 16,000 TCR beta sequences were associated with HLA alleles. Sequencing had likely introduced a cluster of highly shared sequence variants as an artifact. Of the V segments, some could not be distinguished, including TRBV6-2 and TRBV6-3, and were excluded.

The germline V gene encodes CDR1 MGHDK and CDR2 SYGVNS. V lost 2 bases and J 3 bases, leaving 13 bases between the germline ends. This CDR3 spans 15 amino acids. It was with 60 Vbeta and 13 Jbeta primers that the PCR ran. Here immunoSEQ multiplex PCR was the method, and the copy in TCRdb shows in-frame clones only, minus some. The sample has around 160,000 clones, more than 65% seen once. For this clone: Its antigen remains unknown.

The sequenced material came from PBMCs. The gene calls are TRBV25-1 and TRBJ2-5, with D perhaps matching TRBD1 (5 bases). The sequence came from a man younger than 35 in good health and CMV-seropositive. The CDR3 nucleotides read TGTGCCAGCAGTGAAAGAGTGGGGCAAGAAGAGACCCAGTACTTC. As protein: CASSERVGQEETQYF.